These 25 T cell receptor beta chains originate from one sample sequenced in a study of T cell responses to AZD1222 COVID-19 vaccine. Clones were sequenced by immunoSEQ multiplex PCR, and TCRdb holds only the in-frame ones, with some missing. The sample has roughly 99,000 clones; around 93% are singletons. Specimen: peripheral blood, collected 28 days after the second AZD1222 dose. The receptor source for this set is an adult who received the AZD1222 COVID-19 vaccine.

The genes are TRBV12-3 or TRBV12-4 and TRBJ2-2; TRBD1 might be the D (6 bases). This CDR3 contains 13 residues. Trimming removed 5 bases from V and 5 bases from J, with 9 bases in between. The CDR3 bases are TGTGCCAGCAGTCCGGGGACAACCGGGGAGCTGTTTTTT. It specifies CASSPGTTGELFF.

This clone was counted only a few times. This chain joins TRBV7-9 and TRBJ2-5; no clear D gene. Germline CDR1 reads SEHNR; CDR2 reads FQNEAQ (reference sequence). The CDR3 covers 13 residues. The germline V and J ends were trimmed by 1 base and 4 bases, with 7 bases remaining between them. This chain's CDR3 is CASSLEVGETQYF. The CDR3 DNA is TGTGCCAGCAGCTTAGAAGTGGGAGAGACCCAGTACTTC. The full variable domain, its missing parts supplied by reference TRBV7-9 and TRBJ2-5, is DTGVSQNPRHKITKRGQNVTFRCDPISEHNRLYWYRQTLGQGPEFLTYFQNEAQLEKSRLLSDRFSAERPKGSFSTLEIQRTEQGDSAMYLCASSLEVGETQYFGPGTRLLVL.

This chain links TRBV18 with TRBJ1-4; D gene ambiguous. CDR1 and CDR2 from the germline V gene are KGHSH and LQKENI. The CDR3 loop spans 14 amino acids. V was clipped by 2 bases and J by 8 bases, with 12 bases between them. In nucleotides, the CDR3 is TGTGCCAGCTCACCAACGTTCGTAGGAGAAAAACTGTTTTTT. Encoded protein: CASSPTFVGEKLFF.

The J gene is TRBJ2-1, the V gene TRBV5-4; TRBD2 matches 7 bases. The CDR3 runs to 15 residues. In germline, CDR1 is SGHNT, CDR2 YYREEE (reference sequence). V lost 4 bases and J lost 4; bases outside the gene matches: 8. CDR3 sequence: CASSRGEGLYNEQFF. CDR3 bases: TGTGCCAGCAGCCGGGGTGAGGGACTATACAATGAGCAGTTCTTC. Full variable domain (outside the CDR3, taken from reference TRBV5-4 and TRBJ2-1): ETGVTQSPTHLIKTRGQQVTLRCSSQSGHNTVSWYQQALGQGPQFIFQYYREEENGRGNFPPRFSGLQFPNYSSELNVNALELDDSALYLCASSRGEGLYNEQFFGPGTRLTVL.

The V and J genes are TRBV5-6 and TRBJ1-5, with a possible D match to TRBD1 (5 bases). Germline V gives CDR1 SGHDT, CDR2 YYEEEE. CDR3 length: 17 residues. Trimming removed 2 bases at V and 2 bases at J, with 17 bases between. The DNA for the CDR3 is TGTGCCAGCAGCTTAAACCCCAGGGAATTCGGCAATCAGCCCCAGCATTTT. Translation: CASSLNPREFGNQPQHF.

This sequence joins TRBV28 and TRBJ1-1; 7 positions match TRBD1. The CDR3 extends over 13 amino acids. Germline lookup yields CDR1 MDHEN and CDR2 SYDVKM. Trimming took 5 bases from V and 6 from J; bases not matched to a gene: 6. The CDR3 reads CASSTQGGPEAFF. CDR3 nucleotide sequence: TGTGCCAGCAGTACCCAGGGGGGGCCTGAAGCTTTCTTT.

This clone was seen only a few times. The V and J genes are TRBV4-1 and TRBJ1-1; a possible D gene is TRBD1 (6 bases). CDR3 length equals 14 residues. Germline V gives CDR1 MGHRA, CDR2 YSYEKL. V lost 1 base, J lost 2 bases, and 8 bases lay in between. CDR3 nucleotide sequence: TGCGCCAGCAGCCAAGCGGGGGGCAACACTGAAGCTTTCTTT. Protein: CASSQAGGNTEAFF.

V usage is TRBV6-1 and J usage is TRBJ1-2; the match to TRBD1 covers 7 bases. The J segment lost 5 bases and the V segment lost 3 bases, leaving 6 bases of the junction unmatched. This CDR3 is 14 amino acids long. Germline lookup yields CDR1 MNHNS and CDR2 SASEGT. CDR3 region: CASSDRGGRYGYTF. The DNA of the CDR3 is TGTGCCAGCAGTGACAGGGGGGGACGGTATGGCTACACCTTC.

The chain has TRBV6-6 and TRBJ2-5, with D hard to call. CDR3 size: 11 residues. Germline values: CDR1 MNHNY, CDR2 SVGAGI (reference sequence). V was shortened by 6 bases and J by 5 bases, with 7 bases between the two germline ends. The CDR3 here is CASSQRETQYF. CDR3 nucleotide sequence: TGTGCCAGCAGCCAGAGGGAGACCCAGTACTTC.

The CDR3 coding sequence is TGTGCCAGTAGTCCCCGGACTAGCGGGAGCTATGAGCAGTTCTTC. Its translation is CASSPRTSGSYEQFF. The chain combines TRBV19 with TRBJ2-1; TRBD2 aligns across 13 bases. The CDR3 extends over 15 amino acids. The ends lost 5 bases at V and 8 bases at J; junction bases unmatched: 6. Germline values: CDR1 LNHDA, CDR2 SQIVND (reference sequence).

This chain joins TRBV7-7 and TRBJ1-6; D gene uncertain. The CDR3 consists of 8 residues. CDR1 SSHAT and CDR2 FNYEAQ come from the germline V gene (reference sequence). Trimming stripped 10 bases from V and 12 bases from J, with 4 bases between. CDR3: CATQPLHF. The CDR3 DNA reads TGTGCCACGCAACCCCTCCACTTT. Based on the CDR3 plus reference TRBV7-7 and TRBJ1-6, the full variable domain is GAGVSQSPRYKVTKRGQDVTLRCDPISSHATLYWYQQALGQGPEFLTYFNYEAQPDKSGLPSDRFSAERPEGSISTLTIQRTEQRDSAMYRCATQPLHFGNGTRLTVT.

The chain couples TRBV11-2 to TRBJ1-2, with D maybe TRBD1 (6 bases). The CDR3 loop spans 16 amino acids. Trimming took off 5 bases at V and 3 bases at J, with 19 bases between the two ends. CDR1 SGHAT and CDR2 FQNNGV come from the germline V gene. CDR3 sequence: CASSHGTTGADYGYTF. CDR3 DNA sequence: TGTGCCAGCAGCCACGGGACAACGGGGGCCGACTATGGCTACACCTTC.

CDR3 amino acids: CASSFMENQPQHF. The CDR3 nucleotides are TGTGCCAGCAGCTTCATGGAAAATCAGCCCCAGCATTTT. The chain combines TRBV11-3 with TRBJ1-5; D remains ambiguous. V gave up 3 bases and J gave up 4 bases, with 7 bases separating them. Germline V gene data show CDR1 as SGHNT and CDR2 as YENEEA. This CDR3 comprises 13 residues.

This clone has only one observation. CDR3 DNA sequence: TGTGCCAGCAGCCCTATAGCGGGGGGATTTTACGAGCAGTACTTC. It translates to CASSPIAGGFYEQYF. V usage is TRBV14 and J usage is TRBJ2-7; 10 bases agree with TRBD2. Germline CDR1 and CDR2: SGHDN and FVKESK. Trimming removed 4 bases from V and 4 bases from J; junction bases left unmatched: 7. The CDR3 has 15 residues.

This clone was recorded once. The genes are TRBV2 and TRBJ2-7, with D hard to call. CDR3 length: 12 residues. V lost 2 bases and J 3 bases, leaving 5 bases between the germline ends. Germline V gives CDR1 SNHLY, CDR2 FYNNEI. CDR3 residues: CASSEMGYEQYF. For the CDR3, the DNA is TGTGCCAGCAGTGAAATGGGCTACGAGCAGTACTTC.

The chain joins TRBV30 to TRBJ2-1; 10 nucleotides agree with TRBD2. The CDR3 totals 15 residues. Germline values: CDR1 GTSNPN, CDR2 SVGIG (reference sequence). Losses at the gene ends were 7 bases for V and 4 bases for J; bases not matched to a gene: 10. CDR3 region: CASDILAGPYNEQFF. As DNA, the CDR3 is TGTGCCTCGGACATACTAGCGGGGCCTTACAATGAGCAGTTCTTC.

The chain uses TRBV19 and TRBJ2-1, with D possibly being TRBD2 (6 bases). The CDR3 covers 15 residues. V dropped 0 bases and J dropped 8 bases, with 14 bases sitting between them. Germline CDR1 LNHDA, CDR2 SQIVND (reference sequence). The CDR3 loop reads CASSIDPAGYYEQFF. The CDR3 DNA is TGTGCCAGTAGTATAGATCCCGCGGGGTATTATGAGCAGTTCTTC.

This chain uses TRBV20-1 with TRBJ2-7; no clear D gene. The CDR3 is made up of 11 amino acids. The V end lost 2 bases, the J end lost 5 bases, and 7 bases lay between the germline ends. Germline V gives CDR1 DFQATT, CDR2 SNEGSKA (reference sequence). Here the CDR3 DNA reads TGCAGTGCTAGAAGAGCAGACGAGCAGTACTTC. Translated: CSARRADEQYF.

This clone was recorded once. Other nucleotide sequences in the sample specify the same CDR3. The J gene is TRBJ1-1, the V gene TRBV20-1; no reliable D call. Germline CDR1 is DFQATT and CDR2 is SNEGSKA (reference sequence). The CDR3 is made up of 11 amino acids. V gave up 3 bases and J gave up 2 bases, with 4 bases separating them. CDR3 residues: CSARVNTEAFF. The DNA of the CDR3 is TGCAGTGCTAGGGTTAACACTGAAGCTTTCTTT.

The rearrangement uses TRBV19 and TRBJ2-7, with TRBD1 as a possible D gene (7 bases). The CDR3 is 14 amino acids. Trimming pared 10 bases from V and 5 bases from J, leaving 21 bases between. CDR1 is LNHDA and CDR2 is SQIVND in the germline V gene (reference sequence). The CDR3 loop is CATQEGAFSNEQYF. The CDR3 DNA sequence: TGTGCCACCCAGGAGGGGGCCTTCTCTAACGAGCAGTACTTC.

The chain carries TRBV6-5 and TRBJ1-2; D gene ambiguous. V was trimmed by 0 bases and J by 6 bases, leaving 8 bases between them. The CDR3 loop spans 13 amino acids. Germline lookup yields CDR1 MNHEY and CDR2 SVGAGI. CDR3 nucleotides: TGTGCCAGCAGTTACTCTTTTAGGGATGGCTACACCTTC. Translating it yields CASSYSFRDGYTF.

The table lists this clone with a few counts. CDR3 loop: CASSLQHRGAFF. The CDR3, as DNA: TGTGCCAGCAGTTTGCAGCACAGGGGTGCTTTCTTT. The chain recombines TRBV28 with TRBJ1-1; 7 bases are shared with TRBD1. The CDR3 extends over 12 amino acids. The junction had 6 bases not matched to a gene; V was cut back by 3 bases and J by 11 bases. Looked up from germline, CDR1 is MDHEN and CDR2 is SYDVKM. The complete variable domain, with remaining parts taken from reference TRBV28 and TRBJ1-1, reads DVKVTQSSRYLVKRTGEKVFLECVQDMDHENMFWYRQDPGLGLRLIYFSYDVKMKEKGDIPEGYSVSREKKERFSLILESASTNQTSMYLCASSLQHRGAFFGQGTRLTVV.

The chain employs TRBV15 and TRBJ1-3; TRBD1 is a possible D gene (6 bases). The V and J ends lost 2 bases and 0 bases respectively, with 11 bases between them. Germline V lookup: CDR1 LNHNV, CDR2 YYDKDF (reference sequence). There are 16 residues in the CDR3. CDR3 in amino acids: CATSRRRTASGNTIYF. In nucleotides, the CDR3 is TGTGCCACCAGCAGACGAAGGACAGCCTCTGGAAACACCATATATTTT.

This chain joins TRBV6-5 and TRBJ2-7; unclear D gene. The CDR3 sequence is 15 residues long. Germline V gene sequence: CDR1 MNHEY, CDR2 SVGAGI. Trimming cost V 9 bases and J 6 bases, with 24 bases left between them. The CDR3 bases are TGTGCCAGTTCCCCACACCCGTGGGATCAAGGCGAGCAGTACTTC. This gives the protein CASSPHPWDQGEQYF.

The chain has TRBV29-1 and TRBJ2-1, with TRBD1 matching 12 bases. Looked up from germline, CDR1 is SQVTM and CDR2 is ANQGSEA. The CDR3 is 17 amino acids. V lost 2 bases to trimming and J lost 3 bases; unmatched junction nucleotides: 8. The CDR3 here is CSVERGTGGLRYNEQFF. The CDR3 DNA sequence: TGCAGCGTTGAACGGGGGACAGGGGGCCTCCGCTACAATGAGCAGTTCTTC.